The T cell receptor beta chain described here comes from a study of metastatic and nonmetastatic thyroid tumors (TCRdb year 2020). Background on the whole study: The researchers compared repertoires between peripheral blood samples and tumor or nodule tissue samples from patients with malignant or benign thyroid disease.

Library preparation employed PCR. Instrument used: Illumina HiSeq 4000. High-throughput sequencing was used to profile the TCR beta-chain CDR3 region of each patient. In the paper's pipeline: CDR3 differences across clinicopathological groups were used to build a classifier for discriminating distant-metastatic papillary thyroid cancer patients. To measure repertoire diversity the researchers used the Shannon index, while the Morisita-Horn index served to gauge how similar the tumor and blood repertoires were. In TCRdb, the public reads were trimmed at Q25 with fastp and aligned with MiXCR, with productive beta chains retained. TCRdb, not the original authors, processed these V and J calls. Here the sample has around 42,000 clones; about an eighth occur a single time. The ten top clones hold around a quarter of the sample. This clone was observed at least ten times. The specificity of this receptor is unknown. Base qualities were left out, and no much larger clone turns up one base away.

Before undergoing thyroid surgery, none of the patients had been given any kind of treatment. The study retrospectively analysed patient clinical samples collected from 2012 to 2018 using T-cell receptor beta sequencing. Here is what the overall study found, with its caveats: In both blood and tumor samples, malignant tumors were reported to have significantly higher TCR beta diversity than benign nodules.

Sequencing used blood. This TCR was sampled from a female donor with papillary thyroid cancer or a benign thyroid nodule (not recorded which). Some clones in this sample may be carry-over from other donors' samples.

The DNA reads TGCGCCAGCAGCCAAGGGACACGGCGAGTGGAAGATACGCAGTATTTT. Translated, this gives CASSQGTRRVEDTQYF. The sequence links TRBV4-1 to TRBJ2-3; D gene: possibly TRBD1, on 5 matching bases. V is clipped by 1 base and J by 5 bases, and the sequence between their germline boundaries is 16 bases long. The CDR3 runs 16 amino acids, cysteine and phenylalanine included. The only DNA kept is the CDR3, 48 bases in frame from the first base. In the germline V gene, CDR1 corresponds to MGHRA and CDR2 to YSYEKL.